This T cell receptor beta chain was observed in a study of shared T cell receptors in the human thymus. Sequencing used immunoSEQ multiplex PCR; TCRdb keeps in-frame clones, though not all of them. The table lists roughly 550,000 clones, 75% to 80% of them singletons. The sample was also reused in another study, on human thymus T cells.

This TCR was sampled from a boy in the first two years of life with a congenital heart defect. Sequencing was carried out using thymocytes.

CDR3 amino acids: CASSPQGGSYNEQFF. CDR3 DNA sequence: TGTGCCAGCAGCCCCCAAGGGGGCTCCTACAATGAGCAGTTCTTC. The chain carries TRBV7-6 and TRBJ2-1, with D possibly being TRBD1 (6 bases). The CDR3 sequence is 15 residues long. V was cut by 5 bases and J by 0 bases, with 11 bases left in between. CDR1 and CDR2 (germline): SGHVS, FNYEAQ. Looking up the rest from reference TRBV7-6 and TRBJ2-1 gives the full variable domain: GAGVSQSPRYKVTKRGQDVALRCDPISGHVSLYWYRQALGQGPEFLTYFNYEAQQDKSGLPNDRFSAERPEGSISTLTIQRTEQRDSAMYRCASSPQGGSYNEQFFGPGTRLTVL.